Below, one T cell receptor (beta chain) is given with its context. In the study's own analysis: It was from reference gene primer amplification that nucleated cell counts were estimated. Method: immunoSEQ multiplex PCR; TCRdb's copy keeps in-frame clones and lacks some. The DNA gave D and trimming, while V, J and clone size come from that table. The sample contains more than 60,000 clones, 75% to 95% of which appear only once. The source of the sample is a study of blood T cell repertoires in COVID-19. Study information: Acute-phase and convalescent COVID-19 samples originated in the United States, Italy and Spain. Sample material is recorded as cDNA or gDNA derived from T cells, B-cell-depleted T cells, or PBMCs.

Germline-derived CDR1 and CDR2 are KGHSH and LQKENI. Losses at the gene ends were 1 base for V and 1 base for J; bases not matched to a gene: 4. This CDR3 is built from 15 residues. This TCR came from a human donor in a cohort sampled during active COVID-19. V and J are TRBV18 and TRBJ2-7, with 7 bases fitting TRBD1. Sequencing was performed on peripheral blood. The CDR3 loop reads CASSPLTGQSYEQYF. Here the CDR3 DNA reads TGTGCCAGCTCACCACTTACGGGACAGTCCTACGAGCAGTACTTC.